The sequence of this T cell receptor beta chain was determined in a study of blood T cells in healthy people across ages. It was with a sample-barcoded 5' primer and a J-beta primer mix that a second PCR of about 6 to 12 cycles was run. MiXCR was run by TCRdb on the 5' RACE reads, yielding one entry per CDR3 protein. The table lists about 730,000 distinct CDR3 sequences, more than 40% of them singletons. General study points: Across the age range, TCR beta diversity per million T cells fell in a roughly linear way.

This clonotype was observed a handful of times. Its cognate antigen is unknown. Germline trimming cut 4 bases from V and 3 bases from J; bases unmatched to any gene: 7. The germline V gene has CDR1 DFQATT and CDR2 SNEGSKA (reference sequence). The CDR3 length is 14 residues. What was sequenced was blood. This sequence was found in a woman in her sixties or seventies in good health. This chain joins TRBV20-1 and TRBJ2-7; 9 positions match TRBD2. In DNA form, the CDR3 reads TGCAGTGCTATGTGGCCTAGCGGGGACTACGAGCAGTACTTC. Protein: CSAMWPSGDYEQYF.